There are many counts of the clone carrying this TCR beta chain. What it binds is not known. This record comes from a study of regulatory T cells in long-lasting Graves disease. Construction of TCR beta libraries relied on iRepertoire HTBI primers and on Arm-PCR targeting CDR3 regions. TCRdb re-analysed the multiplex PCR reads in MiXCR, keeping a single row per CDR3 protein. This sample has about 460,000 distinct CDR3 sequences, with approximately 14% found just once. Study-wide findings and caveats: Having few samples may have compromised the accuracy.

Time point noted: newly diagnosed GD, antithyroid drugs for less than 3 months. From RNA extracted from PBMCs, the TCR library was made. The CDR3 is 18 amino acids. Germline CDR1 SGHAT, CDR2 FQNNGV. The J segment lost 5 bases and the V segment lost 3 bases, leaving 15 bases of the junction unmatched. This sample also belongs to another study, concerning T cells in Graves' hyperthyroidism and ophthalmopathy. Per that study: Uncontrolled infection, other autoimmune disease, pregnancy or lactation barred patients from enrollment. HTBI primers were the set used in a first-round RT-PCR of the TCR CDR3.

The sample in question was peripheral blood mononuclear cells (PBMCs), obtained at new diagnosis, from a patient treated with antithyroid drugs. The sequence was collected from a woman aged 45-65 years with Graves disease. V usage is TRBV11-2 and J usage is TRBJ2-1, with TRBD2 identical over 8 bases. The CDR3: CASSFLWGAGGDHNEQFF. In DNA, the CDR3 is TGTGCCAGCAGCTTCCTTTGGGGGGCGGGGGGAGATCACAATGAGCAGTTCTTC.